The 10 T cell receptor beta chains reported below all come from one sample, sequenced in a study of T cells after yellow fever vaccination. TCRdb itself ran the 5' RACE reads through MiXCR, one entry per CDR3 protein. The table lists about 320,000 distinct CDR3 sequences, 3.5% to 4.5% of them singletons. Here the sequenced sample was PBMCs, taken 15 days after the yellow fever booster vaccination. These receptor sequences come from a man aged 18 to 30 who received the YFV17D yellow fever vaccine.

The V and J genes are TRBV7-9 and TRBJ1-5, with D uncertain. CDR3 size: 14 residues. Trimming pared 3 bases from V and 2 bases from J, leaving 8 bases between. Per germline, CDR1 SEHNR and CDR2 FQNEAQ (reference sequence). The CDR3 DNA reads TGTGCCAGCAGCTTTTCGGCGGGCAATCAGCCCCAGCATTTT. Translation gives CASSFSAGNQPQHF.

In DNA form, the CDR3 reads TGTGCCAGCAGTGGCCGGACAGGACAGAACTATGGCTACACCTTC. Residues: CASSGRTGQNYGYTF. V gene TRBV12-3 or TRBV12-4 combines with J gene TRBJ1-2, with 7 positions matching TRBD1. CDR3 length: 15 amino acids. Unmatched junction bases numbered 8, after V lost 5 bases and J lost 2 bases.

This clonotype has more than one count but fewer than ten. The V gene is TRBV9, the J gene TRBJ2-5; D is undetermined. Germline V gene data show CDR1 as SGDLS and CDR2 as YYNGEE. V lost 3 bases, J lost 4 bases, and 10 bases lay in between. The length of the CDR3 is 13 residues. CDR3: CASSDPPIETQYF. The CDR3 DNA reads TGTGCCAGCAGCGACCCTCCCATAGAGACCCAGTACTTC.

The rearrangement links TRBV9 to TRBJ1-6; D is ambiguous. There are 14 residues in the CDR3. The ends were cut back, 2 bases at V and 7 bases at J, with 10 bases in the middle. In germline, CDR1 is SGDLS, CDR2 YYNGEE. CDR3 in DNA: TGTGCCAGCAGCGTTGTATCGTGGAATTCACCCCTCCACTTT. Translating gives CASSVVSWNSPLHF.

V is TRBV5-6 and J is TRBJ2-2, with D perhaps TRBD2 (6 bases). CDR1 and CDR2 (germline): SGHDT, YYEEEE. CDR3 size: 19 residues. Trimming cost V 2 bases and J 2 bases, with 22 bases left between them. The CDR3 region is CASSFARGDTYFNTGELFF. For the CDR3, the DNA is TGTGCCAGCAGCTTTGCTCGCGGGGATACGTACTTTAACACCGGGGAGCTGTTTTTT.

The chain couples TRBV12-3 or TRBV12-4 to TRBJ1-1; D not resolved. Trimming pared 4 bases from V and 2 bases from J, leaving 8 bases between. CDR3 length: 13 amino acids. Here the CDR3 DNA reads TGTGCCAGCAGTTCGTACAGTAACACTGAAGCTTTCTTT. Its protein is CASSSYSNTEAFF.

This clonotype was seen many times. V usage is TRBV12-3 or TRBV12-4 and J usage is TRBJ1-6, with D possibly TRBD1 on 6 matching bases. This CDR3 contains 14 residues. V was shortened by 3 bases and J by 6 bases, with 9 bases between the two germline ends. The CDR3 coding sequence is TGTGCCAGCAGTTTGAGGGGGTTTAATTCACCCCTCCACTTT. As protein: CASSLRGFNSPLHF.

The V gene is TRBV29-1, the J gene TRBJ1-2, with 10 bases fitting TRBD1. The CDR3 runs 12 residues. Germline lookup yields CDR1 SQVTM and CDR2 ANQGSEA. With V trimmed by 7 bases and J by 4 bases, 3 bases remained unmatched. The CDR3 is CSAGDRGYGYTF. In DNA form, the CDR3 reads TGCAGCGCAGGGGACAGGGGCTATGGCTACACCTTC. Drawing the rest from reference TRBV29-1 and TRBJ1-2, the complete variable domain is SAVISQKPSRDICQRGTSLTIQCQVDSQVTMMFWYRQQPGQSLTLIATANQGSEATYESGFVIDKFPISRPNLTFSTLTVSNMSPEDSSIYLCSAGDRGYGYTFGSGTRLTVV.

This clonotype showed up many times. The rearrangement uses TRBV3-1 and TRBJ1-6; 8 bases match TRBD1. Trimming at V came to 4 bases and at J to 8 bases, leaving 10 bases not matched to a gene. The germline V gene has CDR1 LGHDT and CDR2 YNNKEL (reference sequence). The CDR3 extends over 16 amino acids. The CDR3 sequence is CASSRKLQGVDSPLHF. CDR3 bases: TGTGCCAGCAGCCGAAAATTACAGGGGGTCGATTCACCCCTCCACTTT.

The genes are TRBV10-3 and TRBJ1-6, with 8 nucleotides matching TRBD1. This CDR3 region has 16 residues. With 6 bases clipped from V and 0 bases from J, the junction kept 4 bases outside the gene matches. The V gene's germline CDR1 is ENHRY and CDR2 SYGVKD. CDR3 sequence reads: CAIRGTGGSYNSPLHF. The CDR3, as DNA: TGTGCCATCAGAGGAACAGGGGGCTCCTATAATTCACCCCTCCACTTT.